This TCR beta chain was sequenced for a study of blood T cell repertoires in COVID-19. Turning to the study itself: Acute-phase and convalescent COVID-19 samples originated in the United States, Italy and Spain.

Some clones are missing from TCRdb's copy, which holds only in-frame ones; the method was immunoSEQ multiplex PCR. Of under 200,000 clones listed, around nine tenths are singletons. The V gene's germline CDR1 is SGHRS and CDR2 YFSETQ. This CDR3 region has 15 residues. The J segment lost 2 bases and the V segment lost 4 bases, leaving 8 bases of the junction unmatched. This clone has only a few counts. The specimen sequenced was peripheral blood. This sequence originates from a man aged 65 to 79 with acute or convalescent COVID-19. The chain links TRBV5-1 to TRBJ2-7; 8 bases are shared with TRBD1. Here the CDR3 reads CASSAWTGIPYEQYF. CDR3 bases: TGCGCCAGCAGCGCCTGGACAGGGATCCCCTACGAGCAGTACTTC.